Below, 19 T cell receptor beta chains from the same sample are listed, as sequenced in a study of T cell clones after liver transplantation. TCRdb's copy holds only in-frame clones and misses some; the assay was immunoSEQ multiplex PCR. The profile shows tens of thousands of clones, nearly 95% of them singletons. The sample in question was CD4+ T cells from blood, obtained less than 27 months after liver transplant. The receptor source for this set is a human patient who received a liver transplant. The graft donor may have contributed some T cells.

V and J are TRBV6-6 and TRBJ1-5, with a tentative D call TRBD1 (5 bases). This CDR3 is 15 amino acids long. Germline CDR1 and CDR2: MNHNY and SVGAGI (reference sequence). V dropped 2 bases and J dropped 6 bases, with 14 bases sitting between them. CDR3 DNA: TGTGCCAGCAGTTACCAATGGGGCTGGAGTCAGCCCCAGCATTTT. Translated, it gives CASSYQWGWSQPQHF.

This clone appeared a single time. V gene TRBV5-6 combines with J gene TRBJ2-3; D gene unclear. Between the trimmed V and J ends, which lost 4 bases and 2 bases, there was a span of 17 bases. CDR1 is SGHDT and CDR2 is YYEEEE in the germline V gene. This CDR3 contains 16 residues. The CDR3: CASSPAGPRNTDTQYF. CDR3 DNA sequence: TGTGCCAGCAGCCCCGCTGGCCCGCGGAACACAGATACGCAGTATTTT.

This clone has ten or more counts. CDR3 in DNA: TGTGCCAGCAGCTTAGGGAGGACTGAAGCTTTCTTT. This encodes CASSLGRTEAFF. This chain connects TRBV7-2 to TRBJ1-1; D not certain. The V end was cut by 1 base, the J end by 5 bases, with 5 bases between. Germline CDR1 and CDR2: SGHTA and FQGNSA. The CDR3 has 12 amino acids.

This clone was seen once. The rearrangement joins TRBV15 to TRBJ2-7; 7 positions agree with TRBD1. Trimming took 3 bases from V and 8 from J; bases not matched to a gene: 7. Germline CDR1 and CDR2: LNHNV and YYDKDF (reference sequence). The CDR3 contains 13 residues. The CDR3 is CATSRTGPSQQYF. The CDR3 DNA follows: TGTGCCACCAGCAGGACAGGGCCCTCCCAGCAGTACTTC.

The rearrangement joins TRBV5-6 to TRBJ2-4, with D tentatively TRBD1 (5 bases). Germline V gene lookup returns CDR1 SGHDT and CDR2 YYEEEE. This CDR3 contains 13 residues. The V end was cut by 2 bases, the J end by 8 bases, with 11 bases between. CDR3 in amino acids: CASSFTRVDIQYF. In nucleotides, the CDR3 is TGTGCCAGCAGCTTCACCAGGGTGGACATTCAGTACTTC.

The V call is TRBV5-4, the J call TRBJ2-5, with 8 bases aligning to TRBD2. CDR3 size: 14 residues. Germline V CDR1 and CDR2: SGHNT, YYREEE (reference sequence). J was trimmed by 4 bases and V by 0 bases; bases with no gene match: 2. CDR3 coding DNA: TGTGCCAGCAGCTTGGGACTAGCGTCAGAGACCCAGTACTTC. It specifies CASSLGLASETQYF.

This clone was detected only once. The chain recombines TRBV12-2 with TRBJ2-7; the tabulated D call, TRBD2, remains unverified against the DNA. TRBV12-2 is marked as a pseudogene. The CDR3 is 18 amino acids. The CDR3 bases are TGTGCAAGTCGCTTGGGGGGACTAGCGGGAGCAGTGTCCTACGAGCAGTACTTC. It is translated as CASRLGGLAGAVSYEQYF.

The gene calls are TRBV5-1 and TRBJ2-7; TRBD2 matches at 8 bases. The CDR3 length is 14 residues. From germline, CDR1 is SGHRS and CDR2 YFSETQ. The V segment lost 4 bases and the J segment 2 bases; nucleotides outside the gene matches: 5. The CDR3 region has the DNA TGCGCCAGCAGCACAACAGCGGGAGCCTACGAGCAGTACTTC. Amino acids: CASSTTAGAYEQYF.

This chain links TRBV28 with TRBJ2-3; 7 bases fit TRBD2. CDR3 length equals 15 residues. V lost 4 bases and J lost 0; bases outside the gene matches: 4. Germline CDR1 is MDHEN and CDR2 is SYDVKM. The CDR3 loop is CASSSSGKSTDTQYF. In DNA form, the CDR3 reads TGTGCCAGCAGTTCAAGCGGGAAGAGCACAGATACGCAGTATTTT.

V gene TRBV2 combines with J gene TRBJ2-7; D ambiguous. V lost 5 bases and J lost 3, with 11 bases in between. Germline V CDR1 and CDR2: SNHLY, FYNNEI. The CDR3 runs to 13 residues. The CDR3 DNA sequence: TGTGCCAGCAGTAGGACGGAGAACTACGAGCAGTACTTC. Translation: CASSRTENYEQYF.

J is TRBJ2-1 and V is TRBV11-3, with unresolved D. Per the germline V gene, CDR1 is SGHNT and CDR2 is YENEEA. The CDR3 runs 13 residues. The V end was cut by 0 bases, the J end by 7 bases, with 7 bases between. The CDR3 is CASSLDSPNEQFF. Here the CDR3 DNA reads TGTGCCAGCAGCTTAGACAGCCCAAATGAGCAGTTCTTC.

This chain links TRBV5-1 with TRBJ2-5, with 12 bases matching TRBD2. The trim removed 4 bases at V and 5 bases at J, leaving 6 bases unmatched. CDR1 and CDR2 from the germline V gene are SGHRS and YFSETQ. CDR3 length: 15 amino acids. CDR3 amino acids: CASSLAGGSFETQYF. As DNA, the CDR3 is TGCGCCAGCAGCCTAGCGGGAGGGTCGTTCGAGACCCAGTACTTC.

V is TRBV19 and J is TRBJ1-1; no clear D. Trimming took 5 bases from V and 5 from J, leaving 9 bases between them. Germline CDR1 LNHDA, CDR2 SQIVND (reference sequence). The CDR3 consists of 12 residues. In nucleotides, the CDR3 is TGTGCCAGTAGTCCACGGGAGACTGAAGCTTTCTTT. The encoded protein is CASSPRETEAFF.

This chain connects TRBV11-2 to TRBJ2-1; D call uncertain. The germline gives CDR1 SGHAT, CDR2 FQNNGV. The CDR3 loop spans 14 amino acids. Deletions cut 3 bases from V and 4 bases from J, with 10 bases between. CDR3 protein: CASSFSRQYNEQFF. CDR3 coding DNA: TGTGCCAGCAGCTTCAGTCGGCAGTACAATGAGCAGTTCTTC.

This chain links TRBV5-6 with TRBJ2-1; maybe TRBD1 (6 bases). V shed 4 bases and J shed 14 bases, with 16 bases lying between them. CDR1 and CDR2 from the germline V gene are SGHDT and YYEEEE. This CDR3 is built from 12 residues. CDR3 bases: TGTGCCAGCAGCCTACCGACAGGTACTAAGTTCTTC. Its translation: CASSLPTGTKFF.

J is TRBJ2-3 and V is TRBV10-3, with a tentative D call TRBD1 (6 bases). Trimming cost V 6 bases and J 4 bases, with 11 bases left between them. The germline V gene encodes CDR1 ENHRY and CDR2 SYGVKD. The CDR3 is made up of 13 amino acids. CDR3 sequence (DNA): TGTGCCATCAGGGACAGCGGAGCAGATACGCAGTATTTT. Translating gives CAIRDSGADTQYF.

The rearrangement links TRBV5-1 to TRBJ2-3; the D is unclear. CDR3 length equals 13 residues. V was shortened by 1 base and J by 3 bases, with 6 bases between the two germline ends. Germline V gives CDR1 SGHRS, CDR2 YFSETQ. The CDR3 DNA is TGCGCCAGCAGCTTGACCAGAACAGATACGCAGTATTTT. Translation gives CASSLTRTDTQYF.

The genes are TRBV2 and TRBJ1-5; D not certain. Germline V gene sequence: CDR1 SNHLY, CDR2 FYNNEI. CDR3 length equals 17 residues. Trimming removed 1 base from V and 6 bases from J, with 19 bases in between. This CDR3 reads CASSEVDRGYGPQPQHF. The CDR3 DNA reads TGTGCCAGCAGTGAAGTCGATCGGGGTTACGGTCCTCAGCCCCAGCATTTT.

The chain links TRBV10-1 to TRBJ2-5, with D unresolved. Germline V gene sequence: CDR1 WNHNN, CDR2 SYGVQD (reference sequence). V shed 0 bases and J shed 5 bases, with 10 bases lying between them. The CDR3 length is 14 residues. CDR3 protein: CASSESMDGETQYF. The DNA for the CDR3 is TGCGCCAGCAGTGAGTCGATGGACGGCGAGACCCAGTACTTC.